Following are 10 T cell receptor beta chains from one sample sequenced in a study of CD8 T cells in ankylosing spondylitis. Study findings and constraints: What seemed typical of ankylosing spondylitis blood was a TCR beta motif built from 8 or 9 highly homologous variants.

What these receptors recognize is not known. TCRdb re-called the 5' RACE reads with MiXCR, one entry per CDR3 protein. This sample has about 840,000 distinct CDR3 sequences, with around 11% found just once. The specimen sequenced was blood, either unsorted or a sorted T cell fraction (not recorded which). The receptors were gathered from a male donor with ankylosing spondylitis.

This clonotype was seen only a few times. This chain joins TRBV7-2 and TRBJ2-1; 7 bases fit TRBD1. V lost 5 bases and J lost 5; bases outside the gene matches: 6. Germline loops: CDR1 SGHTA, CDR2 FQGNSA. The CDR3 runs to 14 residues. In DNA, the CDR3 is TGTGCCAGCAGCCCCCGGACAGGAGACAATGAGCAGTTCTTC. This encodes CASSPRTGDNEQFF.

This clonotype has just a few counts. The chain links TRBV5-1 to TRBJ2-3; no clear D. Germline CDR1 and CDR2: SGHRS and YFSETQ. Trimming pared 1 base from V and 1 base from J, leaving 10 bases between. The CDR3 runs 15 residues. CDR3 protein: CASSLKVVRTDTQYF. Written as DNA, the CDR3 is TGCGCCAGCAGCTTGAAAGTAGTTCGCACAGATACGCAGTATTTT. The variable domain in full, completed from reference TRBV5-1 and TRBJ2-3, reads KAGVTQTPRYLIKTRGQQVTLSCSPISGHRSVSWYQQTPGQGLQFLFEYFSETQRNKGNFPGRFSGRQFSNSRSEMNVSTLELGDSALYLCASSLKVVRTDTQYFGPGTRLTVL.

This clonotype showed up just a few times. The chain recombines TRBV20-1 with TRBJ2-5, with 10 bases identical to TRBD2. Germline V CDR1 and CDR2: DFQATT, SNEGSKA (reference sequence). J lost 4 bases, V lost 2 bases, and 4 bases had no gene match. The CDR3 contains 14 residues. The CDR3 sequence is CSARSSGSPETQYF. CDR3 bases: TGCAGTGCTAGATCTAGCGGGAGTCCAGAGACCCAGTACTTC.

The rearrangement uses TRBV6-2 or TRBV6-3 and TRBJ1-2; D remains unclear. Germline lookup yields CDR1 MNHEY and CDR2 SVGEGT. This CDR3 contains 14 residues. The V gene lost 6 bases and the J gene lost 8 bases, with 19 bases spanning the gap. The DNA of the CDR3 is TGTGCCAGCAGCCCGTCCTTTAGTTTTTACGGCTACACCTTC. This encodes CASSPSFSFYGYTF.

The V call is TRBV9, the J call TRBJ2-3; 9 bases match TRBD2. With V trimmed by 0 bases and J by 3 bases, 5 bases remained unmatched. Germline CDR1 reads SGDLS; CDR2 reads YYNGEE. This CDR3 comprises 16 residues. Written as DNA, the CDR3 is TGTGCCAGCAGCGTAGTGTCTCTAGCGGGGACAGATACGCAGTATTTT. This sequence encodes CASSVVSLAGTDTQYF.

There are a few counts of this clonotype. The chain has TRBV27 and TRBJ2-2; D perhaps matches TRBD1 (5 bases). The CDR3 length is 16 residues. V was clipped by 3 bases and J by 3 bases, with 14 bases between them. The germline CDR1 and CDR2 sequences are MNHEY and SMNVEV (reference sequence). CDR3 protein: CASSLTDPYHTGELFF. The CDR3 coding sequence is TGTGCCAGCAGTTTGACAGATCCCTACCACACCGGGGAGCTGTTTTTT.

This chain uses TRBV11-1 with TRBJ1-2, with D tentatively TRBD1 (6 bases). The CDR3 is 18 amino acids. Trimming took 6 bases from V and 1 from J, leaving 24 bases between them. CDR1 and CDR2 from the germline V gene are SGHAT and FQDESV (reference sequence). The CDR3 here is CASSSDRPPTPVNYGYTF. CDR3 DNA sequence: TGTGCCAGCAGTTCTGACAGGCCCCCGACCCCTGTTAACTATGGCTACACCTTC. Together with reference TRBV11-1 and TRBJ1-2, the CDR3 gives the full variable domain: EAEVAQSPRYKITEKSQAVAFWCDPISGHATLYWYRQILGQGPELLVQFQDESVVDDSQLPKDRFSAERLKGVDSTLKIQPAELGDSAMYLCASSSDRPPTPVNYGYTFGSGTRLTVV.

This clonotype has only a few counts. The V call is TRBV20-1, the J call TRBJ2-3, with D possibly TRBD2 on 6 matching bases. CDR3 length: 17 amino acids. Germline values: CDR1 DFQATT, CDR2 SNEGSKA (reference sequence). Trimming shortened V by 2 bases and J by 6 bases, and 24 bases separated the two germline ends. CDR3 coding DNA: TGCAGTGCTAGATCCCCGGAGGCTAGCGCCATGCGGGATACGCAGTATTTT. It specifies CSARSPEASAMRDTQYF.

The chain links TRBV20-1 to TRBJ2-3, with TRBD2 identical over 7 bases. There are 14 residues in the CDR3. V lost 5 bases and J lost 3; bases outside the gene matches: 8. Per the germline V gene, CDR1 is DFQATT and CDR2 is SNEGSKA (reference sequence). CDR3 protein: CSADKLAVTDTQYF. For the CDR3, the DNA is TGCAGTGCTGATAAGCTAGCGGTTACAGATACGCAGTATTTT.

The chain combines TRBV18 with TRBJ1-2; D call uncertain. Germline V lookup: CDR1 KGHSH, CDR2 LQKENI. V was trimmed by 3 bases and J by 5 bases, leaving 19 bases between them. The CDR3 has 16 residues. The CDR3: CASSPGGRLGGYGYTF. In DNA form, the CDR3 reads TGTGCCAGCTCACCCGGCGGGCGTCTCGGTGGGTATGGCTACACCTTC.